This TCR beta chain was captured in a study of shared clonotypes between healthy human individuals. Broader study findings: It was the non-shared clonotypes that had lower generation probabilities than clonotypes shared by all four donors. Across a handful of donors, naive CD4 shared 5% to 5.5%, naive CD8 more than 3%, memory CD4 about 2.4%, memory CD8 0.4% to 0.5%.

Recent acute infections and vaccinations were absent in the healthy HIV-negative adult donors. Authors' methods: For the immunoSEQ data, sequences were junction-only without quality scores, so filtering differed. Sequencing used immunoSEQ multiplex PCR; TCRdb keeps in-frame clones, though not all of them. That table is the source of V, J and clone size, and D and trimming were worked out from the DNA. Of around 1,000,000 clones listed, 70% to 80% are singletons. Details on this clone: What it recognizes is unknown.

In germline, CDR1 is LNHDA, CDR2 SQIVND (reference sequence). The CDR3 has 14 amino acids. Deletions cut 3 bases from V and 4 bases from J, with 12 bases between. The receptor comes from a man aged 18 to 30 in good health. Some clones in this sample may be carry-over from other donors' samples. V is TRBV19 and J is TRBJ1-2, with a possible D match to TRBD1 (5 bases). The sample consisted of memory CD4+ T cells from PBMCs. Stated subset: CD45RA-negative fraction. The CDR3, as DNA: TGTGCCAGTAGTATGTGGGCAGGGCCCTATGGCTACACCTTC. It codes for CASSMWAGPYGYTF.